A selection of T cell receptor beta chains follows, all from one sample in a study of blood T cell repertoires in COVID-19. The method was immunoSEQ multiplex PCR; TCRdb's version includes in-frame clones alone and lacks a portion of them. The sample shows 200,000 or so clones, under 85% of them seen only once. The specimen was peripheral blood. The receptors were sampled from a man in his 60s with active or convalescent COVID-19. CDR3s include the opening cysteine and the closing phenylalanine or tryptophan. The D gene is left open where the match is weak. Clone size is given for some rows only: seen once, a few or many times, or a class if the clone is expanded.

d_call | j_call | v_call | clone_size | cdr3_aa | cdr3_nt
- | TRBJ1-1 | TRBV18 | - | CASSPQAGRTEAFF | TGTGCCAGCTCACCTCAGGCGGGGCGGACTGAAGCTTTCTTT
- | TRBJ2-5 | TRBV5-6 | - | CASSFNRVGETQYF | TGTGCCAGCAGCTTTAACAGGGTTGGCGAGACCCAGTACTTC
- | TRBJ2-1 | TRBV7-3 | - | CASSLTGSGAGEQFF | TGTGCCAGCAGCTTAACCGGGAGCGGTGCGGGTGAGCAGTTCTTC
- | TRBJ2-3 | TRBV7-2 | - | CASSQTPGWDTQYF | TGTGCCAGCAGCCAGACGCCAGGGTGGGATACGCAGTATTTT
- | TRBJ1-1 | TRBV6-5 | - | CASSYREGEKAFF | TGTGCCAGCAGTTATAGGGAGGGTGAGAAAGCTTTCTTT
- | TRBJ2-3 | TRBV7-3 | - | CASSLGARDTQYF | TGTGCCAGCAGCTTAGGGGCCAGGGATACGCAGTATTTT
- | TRBJ1-1 | TRBV28 | - | CASSLGGFSTGLGTEAFF | TGTGCCAGCAGTTTAGGGGGATTCTCAACAGGGTTGGGCACTGAAGCTTTCTTT
- | TRBJ2-7 | TRBV5-1 | - | CASSLQRETVSEQYF | TGCGCCAGCAGCTTGCAGAGGGAGACTGTCAGCGAGCAGTACTTC
TRBD1 | TRBJ2-6 | TRBV25-1 | few | CASSPRTGYSGANVLTF | TGTGCCAGCAGTCCTCGGACAGGGTACTCTGGGGCCAACGTCCTGACTTTC
TRBD1 | TRBJ1-2 | TRBV19 | few | CASSRWDRGRDGYTF | TGTGCCAGTAGCAGATGGGACAGGGGGCGAGATGGCTACACCTTC
TRBD2 | TRBJ2-1 | TRBV28 | - | CASLHSGGATYNEQFF | TGTGCCAGCCTACACTCGGGGGGAGCCACCTACAATGAGCAGTTCTTC
- | TRBJ1-5 | TRBV7-8 | - | CASSLAQGGSNQPQHF | TGTGCCAGCAGCTTAGCGCAGGGAGGGAGCAATCAGCCCCAGCATTTT